The subject of this entry is one TCR beta chain. This entry is derived from a study of CD8+ T cells in alopecia areata. Reverse transcribed after extraction, RNA yielded cDNA as the sequencing template. The assay was immunoSEQ multiplex PCR, and TCRdb's table has in-frame clones only and misses some. The sample has about 200,000 clones; just over 55% are singletons. Germline V gene data show CDR1 as SGHAT and CDR2 as FQNNGV. This CDR3 comprises 15 residues. V lost 5 bases and J 1 base, leaving 13 bases between the germline ends. Specimen: CD8+ T cells sorted from blood. The chain couples TRBV11-2 to TRBJ2-3, with D maybe TRBD2 (5 bases). The sequence was collected from a human donor in good health. CDR3 sequence reads: CASSPYGSGTDTQYF. CDR3 nucleotide sequence: TGTGCCAGCAGCCCTTACGGTAGCGGCACAGATACGCAGTATTTT.